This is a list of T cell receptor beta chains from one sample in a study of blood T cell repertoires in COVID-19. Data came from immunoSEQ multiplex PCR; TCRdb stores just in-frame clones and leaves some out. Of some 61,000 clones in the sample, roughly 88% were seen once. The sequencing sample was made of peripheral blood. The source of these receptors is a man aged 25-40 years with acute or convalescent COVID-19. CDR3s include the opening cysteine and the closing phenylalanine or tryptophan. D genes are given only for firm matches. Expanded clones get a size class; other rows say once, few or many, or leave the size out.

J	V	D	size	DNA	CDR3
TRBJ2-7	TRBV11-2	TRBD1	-	TGTGCCAGCAGCTTCTCCGGGACAGCGGACTCCTACGAGCAGTACTTC	CASSFSGTADSYEQYF
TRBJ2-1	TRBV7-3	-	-	TGTGCCAGCAGCGGAGCGACGAATGAGCAGTTCTTC	CASSGATNEQFF
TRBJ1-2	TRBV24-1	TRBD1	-	TGTGCCACCAGTGGAGGAGGGGGCAGGCGGGGCTACACCTTC	CATSGGGGRRGYTF
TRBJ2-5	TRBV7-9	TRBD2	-	TGTGCCAGCAGCTTAGGCACTAGCGGTTACCAAGAGACCCAGTACTTC	CASSLGTSGYQETQYF
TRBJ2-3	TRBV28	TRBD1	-	TGTGCCAGCAGTTGGGACAGGGGCACAGATACGCAGTATTTT	CASSWDRGTDTQYF
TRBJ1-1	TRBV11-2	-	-	TGTGCCAGCAGCTTGGGACAGAACACTGAAGCTTTCTTT	CASSLGQNTEAFF
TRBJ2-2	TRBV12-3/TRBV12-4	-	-	TGTGCCAGCAGACAGAACACCGGGGAGCTGTTTTTT	CASRQNTGELFF
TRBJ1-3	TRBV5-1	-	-	TGCGCCAGCAGCCCTAGACAGGCGAGCTCTGGAAACACCATATATTTT	CASSPRQASSGNTIYF
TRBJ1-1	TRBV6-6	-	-	TGTGCCAGCATATCGGGTAGGACTGAAGCTTTCTTT	CASISGRTEAFF
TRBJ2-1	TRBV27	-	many	TGTGCCAGCAGTTTACAGGGGTTCTACAATGAGCAGTTCTTC	CASSLQGFYNEQFF
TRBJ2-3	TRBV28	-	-	TGTGCCAGCAGTTTACAGGTTAGAGATACGCAGTATTTT	CASSLQVRDTQYF
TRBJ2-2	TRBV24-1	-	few	TGTGCCACCAGTGATTTCCCGGGGGGGGAGCTGTTTTTT	CATSDFPGGELFF
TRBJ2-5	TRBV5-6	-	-	TGTGCCAGCAGCTTGAGGGGCGAGACCCAGTACTTC	CASSLRGETQYF
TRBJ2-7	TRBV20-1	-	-	TGCAGTGCTCTGCGGACTTACGAGCAGTACTTC	CSALRTYEQYF
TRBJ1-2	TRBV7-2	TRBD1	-	TGTGCCAGCAGCCCGGACAGGGGTCAAGGCTACACCTTC	CASSPDRGQGYTF
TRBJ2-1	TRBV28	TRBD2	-	TGTGCCAGCAGAAGGAGGGAGGGCCATTACGATGAGCAGTTCTTC	CASRRREGHYDEQFF
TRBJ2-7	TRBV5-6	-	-	TGTGCCAGCAGCTTGGCTGGGGGGTCAAACGAGCAGTACTTC	CASSLAGGSNEQYF
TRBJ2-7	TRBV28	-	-	TGTGCCAGCGGGACATTGCTATACGAGCAGTACTTC	CASGTLLYEQYF
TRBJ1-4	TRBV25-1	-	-	TGTGCCAGCAGCGAACCCCCTGATAGAGGATATAATGAAAAACTGTTTTTT	CASSEPPDRGYNEKLFF
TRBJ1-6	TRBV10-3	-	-	TGTGCCATCCGGGCGACAGGAAACTCACCCCTCCACTTT	CAIRATGNSPLHF
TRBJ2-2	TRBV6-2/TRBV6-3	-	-	TGTGCCAGCAGTTACTCGGGCAGCTCGAACACCGGGGAGCTGTTTTTT	CASSYSGSSNTGELFF
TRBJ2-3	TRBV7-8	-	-	TGTGCCAGCAGCCCGTACACAGATACGCAGTATTTT	CASSPYTDTQYF
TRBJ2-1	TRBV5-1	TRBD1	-	TGCGCCAGCAGCTCAGCCGCCACAGGGGGCCGGGGTAATGAGCAGTTCTTC	CASSSAATGGRGNEQFF
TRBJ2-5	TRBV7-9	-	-	TGTGCCAGCAGCCCCCGCATTAAGCACGAGACCCAGTACTTC	CASSPRIKHETQYF
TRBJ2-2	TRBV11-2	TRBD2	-	TGTGCCAGCAGCTTAGCGGGAGGGCCGGCCGGGGAGCTGTTTTTT	CASSLAGGPAGELFF
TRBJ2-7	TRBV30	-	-	TGTGCCTGGAGTGAGGGAGCGGATACCTACGAGCAGTACTTC	CAWSEGADTYEQYF
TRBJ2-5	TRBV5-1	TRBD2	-	TGCGCCAGCAGCGTGGGACTAGCGGGAGCCGGGGAGACCCAGTACTTC	CASSVGLAGAGETQYF
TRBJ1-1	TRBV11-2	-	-	TGTGCCAGCAGCTTAGACCGCAGGGAAGCTTTCTTT	CASSLDRREAFF
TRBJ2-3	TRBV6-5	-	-	TGTGCCAGCAGTCGCTCAGGGGCCCGCACAGATACGCAGTATTTT	CASSRSGARTDTQYF
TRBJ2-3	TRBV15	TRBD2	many	TGTGCCACCAGTCCCTCCAGCGGGGCCACAGATACGCAGTATTTT	CATSPSSGATDTQYF
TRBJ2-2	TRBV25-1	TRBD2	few	TGTGCCAGCGGACTAGCCCTGAACACCGGGGAGCTGTTTTTT	CASGLALNTGELFF
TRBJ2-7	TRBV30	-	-	TGTGCCTGGATGGCAGACTACGAGCAGTACTTC	CAWMADYEQYF
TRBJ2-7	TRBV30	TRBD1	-	TGTGCCTGGGCTACAGGGGGGTCATTCGAGCAGTACTTC	CAWATGGSFEQYF
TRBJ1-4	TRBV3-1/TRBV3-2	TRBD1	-	TGTGCCAGCAGCCAAGCCGGACAGGGAAGGGGAAAACTGTTTTTT	CASSQAGQGRGKLFF
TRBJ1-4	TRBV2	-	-	TGTGCCAGCAGTCGACAGGCTAATGAAAAACTGTTTTTT	CASSRQANEKLFF
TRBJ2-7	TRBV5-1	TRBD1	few	TGCGCCAGCAGCCTTCTACTTACCGGGACAGTTTACGAGCAGTACTTC	CASSLLLTGTVYEQYF
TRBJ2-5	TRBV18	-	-	TGTGCCAGCTCCCCCGAGGAGTGGACTGTCCAAGAGACCCAGTACTTC	CASSPEEWTVQETQYF
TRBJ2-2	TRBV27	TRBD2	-	TGTGCCAGCAGTTTATCAAGACTAGCGGGAGGGCCTAACACCGGGGAGCTGTTTTTT	CASSLSRLAGGPNTGELFF
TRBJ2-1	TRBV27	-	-	TGTGCCAGCAGTCCTCTTCCCGGGAATGAGCAGTTCTTC	CASSPLPGNEQFF
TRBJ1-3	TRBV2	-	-	TGTGCCAGCAGTAACCAGGGTCCAGGAAACACCATATATTTT	CASSNQGPGNTIYF
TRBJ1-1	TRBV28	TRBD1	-	TGTGCCACCCTACAGGGGGCCACTGAAGCTTTCTTT	CATLQGATEAFF
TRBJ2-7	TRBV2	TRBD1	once	TGTGCCAGCAGAACCGGACAGGGGGCGGACGAGCAGTACTTC	CASRTGQGADEQYF
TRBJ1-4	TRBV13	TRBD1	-	TGTGCCAGCAGTCGACAGGGACTGCATGAAAAACTGTTTTTT	CASSRQGLHEKLFF
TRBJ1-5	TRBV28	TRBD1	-	TGTGCCAGCGGATTGAGACAGGGTATCAATCAGCCCCAGCATTTT	CASGLRQGINQPQHF
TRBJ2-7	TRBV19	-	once	TGTGCCAGTAGTATCTTAGGAGTCCTGAACGAGCAGTACTTC	CASSILGVLNEQYF
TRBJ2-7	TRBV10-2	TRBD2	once	TGCGCCAGCTCGGCAGCGGGAGGGTTCTACGAGCAGTACTTC	CASSAAGGFYEQYF